The sample holds one count of the clone carrying this T cell receptor beta chain. Its antigen is currently unknown. The sample is drawn from a study of cytomegalovirus exposure and HLA in healthy donors. Both 60 Vbeta primers and 13 Jbeta primers went into the PCR. In the study's own analysis: There were about 80 million unique TCR beta chains by a later count, and some 12 million of them were shared. Some clones are missing from TCRdb's copy, which holds only in-frame ones; the method was immunoSEQ multiplex PCR. The V and J calls and the clone size are those of that table, but D and trimming were determined from the DNA. The table lists some 190,000 clones, 65% to 85% of them singletons, with around 2% in the top ten. Study outcomes and limitations: A missense variant in DCLRE1C was later tied to TCR beta V- and J-gene trimming.

This CDR3 contains 13 residues. With 5 bases clipped from V and 4 bases from J, the junction kept 4 bases outside the gene matches. Germline CDR1 is SQVTM and CDR2 is ANQGSEA. This TCR was recovered from a man between 18 and 29 years old in good health and CMV-seronegative. The sequenced sample was PBMCs. The chain joins TRBV29-1 to TRBJ1-2; 10 nucleotides agree with TRBD1. CDR3 protein: CSVRQGASYGYTF. The CDR3 DNA follows: TGCAGCGTTCGACAGGGGGCGAGCTATGGCTACACCTTC.